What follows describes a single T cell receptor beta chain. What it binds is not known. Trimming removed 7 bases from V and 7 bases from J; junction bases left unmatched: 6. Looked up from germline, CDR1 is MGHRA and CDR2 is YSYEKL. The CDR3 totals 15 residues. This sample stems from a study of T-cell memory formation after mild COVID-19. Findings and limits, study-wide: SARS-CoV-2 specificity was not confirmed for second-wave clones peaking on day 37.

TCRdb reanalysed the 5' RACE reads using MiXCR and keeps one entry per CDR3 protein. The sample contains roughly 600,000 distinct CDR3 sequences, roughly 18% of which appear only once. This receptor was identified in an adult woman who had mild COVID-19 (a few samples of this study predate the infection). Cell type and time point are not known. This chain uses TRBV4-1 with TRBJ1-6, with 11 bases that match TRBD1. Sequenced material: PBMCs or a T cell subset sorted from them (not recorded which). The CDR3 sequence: CASNLRTGGNSPLHF. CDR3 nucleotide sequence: TGCGCCAGCAATCTCCGGACAGGGGGCAATTCACCCCTCCACTTT.